One sample yielded the 17 T cell receptor beta chains listed below, sequenced in a study of human versus mouse CDR3 diversity and MHC coevolution. The repertoire was sequenced with immunoSEQ multiplex PCR; TCRdb's copy has only in-frame clones and lacks some. The table records about 83,000 clones, about 90% of them present only once. What was sequenced was naive CD4+ T cells from blood. Documented subset: CD45RO-negative CD62L-positive naive CD4 T cells. The receptors were gathered from a person aged 25 to 69 in good health.

This clone has just one count. The chain joins TRBV18 to TRBJ2-5; no clear D gene. The DNA end favors TRBJ2-7, so the J call may be wrong. Germline CDR1 KGHSH, CDR2 LQKENI. This CDR3 comprises 12 residues. The CDR3 DNA follows: TGTGCCAGCTCACCAGACAAGTACGAGCAGTACTTC. This sequence encodes CASSPDKYEQYF.

The chain carries TRBV5-6 and TRBJ2-1; tentatively, D is TRBD1 (6 bases). This CDR3 contains 16 residues. With 1 base removed from V and 3 bases from J, the gap between germline ends came to 14 bases. The germline V gene encodes CDR1 SGHDT and CDR2 YYEEEE. The CDR3 DNA sequence: TGTGCCAGCAGCTTGACAGGGAAGATGAGCTACAATGAGCAGTTCTTC. Translated: CASSLTGKMSYNEQFF. The full variable domain, in which reference TRBV5-6 and TRBJ2-1 provide the parts outside the CDR3, is DAGVTQSPTHLIKTRGQQVTLRCSPKSGHDTVSWYQQALGQGPQFIFQYYEEEERQRGNFPDRFSGHQFPNYSSELNVNALLLGDSALYLCASSLTGKMSYNEQFFGPGTRLTVL.

The chain couples TRBV6-4 to TRBJ2-1; 7 bases are a match to TRBD1. The CDR3 is made up of 17 amino acids. Germline CDR1 reads MRHNA; CDR2 reads SNTAGT. V lost 0 bases and J lost 3; bases outside the gene matches: 8. CDR3 sequence (DNA): TGTGCCAGCAGTGACTCCTGGAACAGGGGCTTCTACAATGAGCAGTTCTTC. It is translated as CASSDSWNRGFYNEQFF.

This chain uses TRBV5-1 with TRBJ1-5, with TRBD1 identical over 11 bases. From germline, CDR1 is SGHRS and CDR2 YFSETQ. J was trimmed by 3 bases and V by 4 bases; bases with no gene match: 24. The CDR3 consists of 22 residues. The CDR3 is CASSPKDRGLLPNLRDNQPQHF. In DNA form, the CDR3 reads TGCGCCAGCAGCCCTAAGGACAGGGGGCTTCTGCCGAACCTAAGAGACAATCAGCCCCAGCATTTT.

The V and J genes are TRBV2 and TRBJ2-3; 12 bases line up with TRBD2. The CDR3 contains 21 residues. V lost 3 bases, J lost 3 bases, and 19 bases stayed unmatched. Germline V gives CDR1 SNHLY, CDR2 FYNNEI. Here the CDR3 reads CASSDLLAGGLSGLGTDTQYF. CDR3 sequence (DNA): TGTGCCAGCAGTGACCTCCTAGCGGGGGGGCTTTCGGGGCTCGGGACAGATACGCAGTATTTT. The entire variable domain, with the rest obtained from reference TRBV2 and TRBJ2-3, is as follows: EPEVTQTPSHQVTQMGQEVILRCVPISNHLYFYWYRQILGQKVEFLVSFYNNEISEKSEIFDDQFSVERPDGSNFTLKIRSTKLEDSAMYFCASSDLLAGGLSGLGTDTQYFGPGTRLTVL.

This clone has just one count. V gene TRBV6-7 combines with J gene TRBJ2-1; 9 nucleotides agree with TRBD1. TRBV6-7 is identified as an open reading frame with a role that is uncertain. V lost 7 bases to trimming and J lost 7 bases; unmatched junction nucleotides: 17. The CDR3 sequence is 17 residues long. The CDR3 sequence is CASIQTNPGQGMNEQFF. The CDR3 DNA follows: TGTGCCAGCATCCAAACAAACCCGGGACAGGGAATGAATGAGCAGTTCTTC.

This chain connects TRBV10-1 to TRBJ2-2; TRBD2 aligns across 8 bases. The CDR3 has 16 residues. J lost 3 bases, V lost 4 bases, and 7 bases had no gene match. The germline V gene has CDR1 WNHNN and CDR2 SYGVQD (reference sequence). CDR3 loop: CASSGGSGTYTGELFF. CDR3 in DNA: TGCGCCAGCAGTGGTGGTAGCGGGACCTACACCGGGGAGCTGTTTTTT.

In its sample, this clone was seen once. The chain joins TRBV28 to TRBJ1-1; D is perhaps TRBD1 (6 bases). CDR1 MDHEN and CDR2 SYDVKM come from the germline V gene. This CDR3 spans 15 amino acids. V was trimmed by 6 bases and J by 0 bases, leaving 14 bases between them. Written as DNA, the CDR3 is TGTGCCAGCAGCACGGGGACATCCATGAACACTGAAGCTTTCTTT. Its protein product is CASSTGTSMNTEAFF.

This chain connects TRBV5-1 to TRBJ2-3; D possibly corresponds to TRBD2 (6 bases). V lost 0 bases and J lost 2, with 13 bases in between. CDR1 is SGHRS and CDR2 is YFSETQ in the germline V gene. This CDR3 has 16 residues. The CDR3 coding sequence is TGCGCCAGCAGCTTGGTGACTAGTCTTGTCACAGATACGCAGTATTTT. Its protein product is CASSLVTSLVTDTQYF.

CDR3 protein: CASRGDSSAEQYF. CDR3 in DNA: TGTGCCAGCAGGGGGGACTCGTCGGCCGAGCAGTACTTC. The chain links TRBV6-5 to TRBJ2-7, with D maybe TRBD2 (6 bases). Per germline, CDR1 MNHEY and CDR2 SVGAGI. CDR3 length: 13 residues. Trimming stripped 6 bases from V and 6 bases from J, with 15 bases between.

The rearrangement joins TRBV5-4 to TRBJ2-7; 12 bases line up with TRBD1. Germline-derived CDR1 and CDR2 are SGHNT and YYREEE (reference sequence). V lost 1 base, J lost 2 bases, and 13 bases stayed unmatched. The length of the CDR3 is 19 residues. The CDR3, as DNA: TGTGCCAGCAGCTTGCCATTAACCGGGACAGGGGGCTCACCCTACGAGCAGTACTTC. Amino acid sequence: CASSLPLTGTGGSPYEQYF.

This chain links TRBV7-8 with TRBJ2-3, with 8 bases identical to TRBD2. The V gene's germline CDR1 is SGHVS and CDR2 FQNEAQ. V shed 5 bases and J 4 bases; nucleotides not matched to a gene: 2. The CDR3 spans 13 residues. As DNA, the CDR3 is TGTGCCAGCAGCCCGGGGGGGGCAGATACGCAGTATTTT. It translates to CASSPGGADTQYF. The whole variable domain, filled in from reference TRBV7-8 and TRBJ2-3, reads GAGVSQSPRYKVAKRGQDVALRCDPISGHVSLFWYQQALGQGPEFLTYFQNEAQLDKSGLPSDRFFAERPEGSVSTLKIQRTQQEDSAVYLCASSPGGADTQYFGPGTRLTVL.

The chain has TRBV30 and TRBJ2-4; the match to TRBD2 covers 15 bases. The CDR3 covers 18 residues. Germline lookup yields CDR1 GTSNPN and CDR2 SVGIG (reference sequence). V was clipped by 1 base and J by 5 bases; unmatched bases: 9. This CDR3 reads CAWSGFRGLAGGENIQYF. The CDR3 DNA is TGTGCCTGGAGTGGATTTCGGGGACTAGCGGGAGGAGAAAACATTCAGTACTTC.

The rearrangement links TRBV7-2 to TRBJ2-7; 11 nucleotides line up with TRBD2. The CDR3 runs 16 residues. CDR1 is SGHTA and CDR2 is FQGNSA in the germline V gene. V trimming: 9 bases; J trimming: 2 bases; junction bases outside the gene matches: 12. Written as DNA, the CDR3 is TGTGCCAGAACCCGGGAAACTAGCGGGAGTACCTACGAGCAGTACTTC. It specifies CARTRETSGSTYEQYF.

This chain uses TRBV19 with TRBJ1-6, with 9 bases that match TRBD1. The V segment lost 7 bases and the J segment 10 bases; nucleotides outside the gene matches: 8. Per the germline V gene, CDR1 is LNHDA and CDR2 is SQIVND (reference sequence). There are 14 residues in the CDR3. CDR3 in DNA: TGTGCCAGTACCCGGACAGGGGATCGGTCACCCCTCCACTTT. Translating gives CASTRTGDRSPLHF.

V and J are TRBV18 and TRBJ1-5; D unresolved. The germline gives CDR1 KGHSH, CDR2 LQKENI. There are 15 residues in the CDR3. Trimming took 3 bases from V and 3 from J, leaving 12 bases between them. The CDR3 nucleotides read TGTGCCAGCTCACCGGACTCCGGCAACAATCAGCCCCAGCATTTT. Encoded protein: CASSPDSGNNQPQHF.

As for this clone: At one end the junction does not follow the germline gene, possibly because of a read error. J is TRBJ2-1 and V is TRBV6-1; unclear D gene. The CDR3 spans 14 residues. The germline V gene encodes CDR1 MNHNS and CDR2 SASEGT. The CDR3 protein is CASNEETSRVKQFF. The CDR3 nucleotides are TGTGCCAGCAATGAAGAAACTTCCCGCGTTAAGCAGTTCTTC.